The 18 T cell receptor beta chains below come from one sample, sequenced in a study of CD8+ T cells in alopecia areata. In each case, RNA was isolated and then reverse transcribed into cDNA as the sequencing template. The protocol was immunoSEQ multiplex PCR, while the TCRdb copy is restricted to in-frame clones and leaves out a portion. The table lists approximately 280,000 clones, with no singletons. Markers used for sorting pooled cutaneous lymph node cells were CD4, CD8alpha, NKG2D, NKG2ACE and others. Material: CD4+ T cells sorted from a lymph node. These receptors were obtained from a C3H/HeJ mouse with alopecia areata. Mouse MHC haplotype: H2-k.

A few counts support this clone. These gene names are mouse names. The DNA ends 4 residues before the CDR3 does, and the rest of the CDR3 is filled in from the germline J gene. Distinct nucleotide sequences in the sample also encode this CDR3. The chain combines TRBV17 with TRBJ2-1; 9 bases are a match to TRBD1. With V trimmed by 6 bases and J by 3 bases, 3 bases remained unmatched. The CDR3 length is 14 residues. In germline, CDR1 is MNHDT, CDR2 YYDKIL. The part of the CDR3 DNA that was read is TGTGCTAGCAGCAGACAGGGGGTCTATGCT. It translates to CASSRQGVYA. The full-length CDR3 reads as CASSRQGVYAEQFF.

A remark on this clone: The genes are named according to mouse. The read stops 4 residues short of the end of the CDR3; the missing end is completed from the germline J gene. The V gene is TRBV5, the J gene TRBJ1-2; D gene uncertain. The CDR3 covers 14 residues. The germline V gene has CDR1 LGHNA and CDR2 YNLKQL (reference sequence). V was clipped by 0 bases and J by 0 bases, with 5 bases between them. CDR3 residues: CASSQEHPNSDYTF. CDR3 DNA (partial): TGTGCCAGCAGCCAAGAACATCCAAACTCC.

This clone occurred many times. The listed genes are named as in mouse. The CDR3 goes on 4 residues after the read ends, and that part is filled in from the germline J gene. The sample carries other DNA sequences with the same CDR3. The chain carries TRBV17 and TRBJ1-1; D gene unclear. Germline V gene sequence: CDR1 MNHDT, CDR2 YYDKIL. CDR3 length: 13 residues. Trimming pared 2 bases from V and 0 bases from J, leaving 4 bases between. The CDR3 sequence is CASSRQANTEVFF. The CDR3 DNA, read in part, is TGTGCTAGCAGTAGACAAGCAAACACA.

This clone was counted at least ten times. The genes are named according to mouse. The read halts 4 residues ahead of the CDR3 end, with the missing end drawn from the germline J gene. J is TRBJ1-1 and V is TRBV19; 7 bases are shared with TRBD1. J was trimmed by 3 bases and V by 2 bases; bases with no gene match: 4. CDR1 is FNHDT and CDR2 is SITEND in the germline V gene (reference sequence). CDR3 size: 14 residues. This CDR3 reads CASSMEGAHTEVFF. Incomplete CDR3 DNA: TGTGCCAGCAGTATGGAGGGGGCGCACACA.

As concerns this clone: Gene names and germline refer to mouse. The CDR3 is cut off 4 residues early in the read; its end comes from the germline J gene. The chain combines TRBV13-2 with TRBJ1-2, with a tentative D call TRBD1 (5 bases). The CDR3 spans 13 residues. Germline-derived CDR1 and CDR2 are NNHNN and SYGAGS (reference sequence). The CDR3 protein is CASGDAGWSDYTF. The DNA read from the CDR3 is TGTGCCAGCGGTGATGCAGGGTGGTCC.

A remark on this clone: Gene names and germline refer to mouse. Coverage ceases 4 residues before the CDR3 finishes, and the germline J gene fills in the end. The sample holds other DNA sequences that translate to the same CDR3. The chain joins TRBV1 to TRBJ2-5, with 9 bases fitting TRBD1. Germline CDR1 reads NSQYPW; CDR2 reads LRSPGD (reference sequence). CDR3 size: 15 residues. The CDR3 bases that were read are TGCACCTGCAGTGCAGATCCGGGACAGGGAGAC. Translating gives CTCSADPGQGD. The full-length CDR3 reads as CTCSADPGQGDTQYF.

This clone turned up a few times. A much larger clone lies one base from this, so it may be a read error. The gene names given are mouse names. The CDR3 goes on 4 residues after the read ends, and that part is filled in from the germline J gene. This sequence joins TRBV17 and TRBJ2-3, with D unclear. CDR3 length: 14 residues. Per the germline V gene, CDR1 is MNHDT and CDR2 is YYDKIL. The V end was cut by 6 bases, the J end by 0 bases, with 10 bases between. The CDR3 spells CASSIQSSAETLYF. The CDR3 DNA, read in part, is TGTGCTAGCAGCATCCAGAGTAGTGCAGAA.

This clone was counted between two and nine times. The genes and germline here are from mouse. The read comes to an end 4 residues before the CDR3 does, leaving the germline J gene to fill in the end. This chain uses TRBV19 with TRBJ2-7, with D possibly matching TRBD1 (6 bases). This CDR3 spans 14 amino acids. Germline lookup yields CDR1 FNHDT and CDR2 SITEND (reference sequence). The V end lost 1 base, the J end lost 3 bases, and 11 bases lay between the germline ends. CDR3 residues: CASSIKGGFYEQYF. The sequenced CDR3 bases are TGTGCCAGCAGTATAAAAGGGGGATTCTAT. The complete variable domain, with remaining parts taken from reference TRBV19 and TRBJ2-7, reads GGIITQTPKFLIGQEGQKLTLKCQQNFNHDTMYWYRQDSGKGLRLIYYSITENDLQKGDLSEGYDASREKKSSFSLTVTSAQKNEMAVFLCASSIKGGFYEQYFGPGTRLTVL.

A remark on this clone: The listed genes are named as in mouse. The DNA ends 4 residues before the CDR3 does, and the rest of the CDR3 is filled in from the germline J gene. This chain connects TRBV13-1 to TRBJ1-2, with D perhaps TRBD1 (6 bases). The germline gives CDR1 NSHNY, CDR2 SYGAGN. There are 13 residues in the CDR3. CDR3: CASSDLGGHDYTF. Incomplete CDR3 DNA: TGTGCCAGCAGTGACCTGGGGGGGCAC.

This clone was observed a few times. These gene names are mouse names. The CDR3 end is not reached by the read, which stops 4 residues before it; the germline J gene fills it in. V is TRBV31 and J is TRBJ1-2; 7 bases are shared with TRBD1. Trimming cost V 3 bases and J 3 bases; bases outside gene matches: 7. CDR3 length equals 14 residues. Germline assignment: CDR1 GKSSPN and CDR2 SITVG. This CDR3 reads CAWRPARGDSDYTF. The DNA read from the CDR3 is TGTGCCTGGAGGCCCGCCAGGGGGGACTCC.

This clone was detected a few times. A much larger clone is a single base away; this may be a read error. Gene names are mouse gene names. The read terminates 4 residues ahead of where the CDR3 ends, so the germline J gene completes it. The J gene is TRBJ2-7, the V gene TRBV13-3; 8 bases agree with TRBD2. This CDR3 is 14 amino acids long. Germline loops: CDR1 NNHDY, CDR2 SYVADS. V gave up 4 bases and J gave up 0 bases; unmatched junction bases: 3. The CDR3 sequence is CASSYWGSSYEQYF. Partial CDR3 DNA: TGTGCCAGCAGTTACTGGGGGAGCTCCTAT.

As to this clone: Mouse gene names apply. CDR3 loop: CTCSWDTGQLYF. CDR3 bases read: TGCACCTGCAGTTGGGACACCGGG. The chain joins TRBV1 to TRBJ2-2, with D hard to call. The sequenced fragment ends 4 residues before the CDR3 boundary, so the rest is inferred from the germline J gene. The germline V gene has CDR1 NSQYPW and CDR2 LRSPGD (reference sequence). Trimming removed 5 bases from V and 3 bases from J, with 4 bases in between. The CDR3 is made up of 12 amino acids.

This clone appeared a few times. These gene names are mouse names. Coverage ceases 3 residues before the CDR3 finishes, and the germline J gene fills in the end. This specimen includes other DNA sequences encoding the same CDR3. The rearrangement joins TRBV19 to TRBJ1-6; D might be TRBD1 (6 bases). TRBJ1-6 has ORF status, its function being uncertain. V lost 2 bases to trimming and J lost 3 bases, with 9 bases between them. The germline V gene has CDR1 FNHDT and CDR2 SITEND (reference sequence). This CDR3 is 15 amino acids long. The sequenced part of the CDR3 DNA is TGTGCCAGCAGTATTGGAGGGGGCTATAATTCGCCC. The encoded protein is CASSIGGGYNSP. The CDR3 as a whole reads CASSIGGGYNSPLYF.

Details on this clone: Gene names and germline match the mouse. Sequencing ends 4 residues short of the CDR3 end; the germline J gene provides the rest. V usage is TRBV13-1 and J usage is TRBJ1-2; 8 bases align to TRBD1. The CDR3 is made up of 14 amino acids. The V gene end was trimmed by 4 bases and the J gene end by 4 bases; junction bases not matched to a gene: 6. CDR1 and CDR2 (germline): NSHNY, SYGAGN. This chain's CDR3 is CASSSGGRGSDYTF. The CDR3 DNA, read in part, is TGTGCCAGCAGTTCAGGGGGCAGGGGCTCC.

This clone turned up a few times. Mouse germline and gene names are used. The read ends 4 residues early relative to the CDR3; the germline J gene fills the gap. This rearrangement joins TRBV13-3 to TRBJ2-4, with 7 bases matching TRBD1. V lost 0 bases and J lost 0; bases outside the gene matches: 1. This CDR3 is built from 15 residues. Germline V gene data show CDR1 as NNHDY and CDR2 as SYVADS. The CDR3 here is CASSDGRGSQNTLYF. The part of the CDR3 DNA that was read is TGTGCCAGCAGTGATGGCAGGGGGAGTCAAAAC.

This clone was seen only a few times. Gene names and germline refer to mouse. The sequence runs out 4 residues before the end of the CDR3; the remainder is reconstructed from the germline J gene. The genes are TRBV4 and TRBJ1-2; TRBD1 might be the D (6 bases). The V end was cut by 5 bases, the J end by 0 bases, with 10 bases between. CDR3 length equals 14 residues. The V gene's germline CDR1 is LGHDT and CDR2 YNNKQL (reference sequence). CDR3 amino acids: CASSHRATNSDYTF. The sequenced CDR3 bases are TGTGCCAGCAGCCACAGGGCAACAAACTCC. Together with reference TRBV4 and TRBJ1-2, the CDR3 gives the full variable domain: ETAVFQTPNYHVTQVGNEVSFNCKQTLGHDTMYWYKQDSKKLLKIMFSYNNKQLIVNETVPRRFSPQSSDKAHLNLRIKSVEPEDSAVYLCASSHRATNSDYTFGSGTRLLVI.

Turning to this clone: Gene names are the mouse ones. From the germline J gene comes the end of the CDR3, since the read stops 4 residues before it. The J gene is TRBJ1-1, the V gene TRBV21; D call uncertain. TRBV21 is an ORF, with its function uncertain. Trimming left V 3 bases short and J 0 bases short, with 5 bases between. The CDR3 contains 13 residues. CDR3 in amino acids: CASSQTTNTEVFF. The sequenced CDR3 bases are TGTGCTAGCAGTCAGACAACAAACACA.

A note on this clone: Mouse gene names apply. The read stops 4 residues short of the end of the CDR3; the missing end is completed from the germline J gene. V usage is TRBV13-3 and J usage is TRBJ2-7, with TRBD2 matching 11 bases. V lost 5 bases to trimming and J lost 3 bases; unmatched junction nucleotides: 4. Germline CDR1 and CDR2: NNHDY and SYVADS. This CDR3 has 14 amino acids. CDR3 sequence reads: CASRSGLGVYEQYF. The sequenced part of the CDR3 DNA is TGTGCCAGCAGATCGGGACTGGGGGTCTAT.